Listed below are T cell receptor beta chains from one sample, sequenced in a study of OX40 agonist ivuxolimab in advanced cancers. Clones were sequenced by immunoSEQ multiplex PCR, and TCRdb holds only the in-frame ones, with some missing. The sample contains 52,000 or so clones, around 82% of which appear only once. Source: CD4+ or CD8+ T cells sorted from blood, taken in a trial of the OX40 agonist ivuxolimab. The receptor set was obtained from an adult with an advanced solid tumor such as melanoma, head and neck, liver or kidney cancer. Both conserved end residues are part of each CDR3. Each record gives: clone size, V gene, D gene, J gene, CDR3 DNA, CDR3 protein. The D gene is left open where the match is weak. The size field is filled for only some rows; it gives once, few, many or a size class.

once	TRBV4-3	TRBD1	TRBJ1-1	TGCGCCAGCAGTCGGGACAGGGTGCGGACTGAAGCTTTCTTT	CASSRDRVRTEAFF
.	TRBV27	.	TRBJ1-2	TGTGCCAGCACAAACTTCGGCTCGGGGCCTAACTATGGCTACACCTTC	CASTNFGSGPNYGYTF
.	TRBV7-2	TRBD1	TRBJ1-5	TGTGCCAGCAGCGCGGGGCGGAGGCGGGACAGGGTTCGGCAGCCCCAGCATTTT	CASSAGRRRDRVRQPQHF
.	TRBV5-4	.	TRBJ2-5	TGTGCCAGCAGCTTGAGCCCAGGCCAAGAGACCCAGTACTTC	CASSLSPGQETQYF
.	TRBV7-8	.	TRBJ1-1	TGTGCCAGCAGCTTCAGGGAAGGGATTCTGACTGAAGCTTTCTTT	CASSFREGILTEAFF
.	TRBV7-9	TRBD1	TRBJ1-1	TGTGCCAGCAGCCTGAAAACAGGGGAAAACACTGAAGCTTTCTTT	CASSLKTGENTEAFF
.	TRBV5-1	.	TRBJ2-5	TGCGCCAGCAGCTTGGCAAGTACACAAGAGACCCAGTACTTC	CASSLASTQETQYF
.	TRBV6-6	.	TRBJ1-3	TGTGCCAGCAGCTACGTAGAAGGAAACACCATATATTTT	CASSYVEGNTIYF
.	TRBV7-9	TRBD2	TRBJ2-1	TGTGCCAGCAGCTCCGAACTAGCGGGGCACTACAATGAGCAGTTCTTC	CASSSELAGHYNEQFF
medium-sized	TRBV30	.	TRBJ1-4	TGTGCCTGGGGTGACCCCATAACAACTAATGAAAAACTGTTTTTT	CAWGDPITTNEKLFF
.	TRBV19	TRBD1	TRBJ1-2	TGTGCCAGTAGTAGGGGACAGGGGGATTCTTCAGGCTATGGCTACACCTTC	CASSRGQGDSSGYGYTF
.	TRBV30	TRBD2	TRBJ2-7	TGTGCCTGGCACGGGGGGGGGCGATCCTACGAGCAGTACTTC	CAWHGGGRSYEQYF
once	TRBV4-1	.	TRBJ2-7	TGCGCCAGCAGCCAAGGTGAGGCGGGACCGACCTACGAGCAGTACTTC	CASSQGEAGPTYEQYF
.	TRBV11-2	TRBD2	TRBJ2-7	TGTGCCAGCAGAGACCGGGGCCTAGCGGGAGGGAACGAGCAGTACTTC	CASRDRGLAGGNEQYF
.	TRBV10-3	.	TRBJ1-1	TGTGCCATCAGTGAGTCACCAGGGACGGGCGCTTTCTTT	CAISESPGTGAFF
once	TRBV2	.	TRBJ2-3	TGTGCCAGCAGTGCGGGACTTCCCACAGATACGCAGTATTTT	CASSAGLPTDTQYF
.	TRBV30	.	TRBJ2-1	TGTGCCTGGAGTGTACTTTATGAGCAGTTCTTC	CAWSVLYEQFF
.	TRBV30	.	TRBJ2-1	TGTGCCGGGACCGCTTACAATGAGCAGTTCTTC	CAGTAYNEQFF
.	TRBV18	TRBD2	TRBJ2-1	TGTGCCAGCTCACCCCGAGGACTAGCGGGAGGTCTCTCCTACAATGAGCAGTTCTTC	CASSPRGLAGGLSYNEQFF
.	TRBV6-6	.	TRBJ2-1	TGTGCCAGCTCCCCCGGGGATGTCCGGGAATCTGAGCAGTTCTTC	CASSPGDVRESEQFF
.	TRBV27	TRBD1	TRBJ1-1	TGTGCCAGCAGTCTCTCCGACAGGGGGCGAACTGAAGCTTTCTTT	CASSLSDRGRTEAFF
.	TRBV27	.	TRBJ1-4	TGTGCCAGCAGCAGACTCGGCGGGGGTGAAAAACTGTTTTTT	CASSRLGGGEKLFF
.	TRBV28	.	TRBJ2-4	TGTGCCAGCAGGACCCCACAGGGCCTTCAGTACTTC	CASRTPQGLQYF
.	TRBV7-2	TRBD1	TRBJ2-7	TGTGCCAGCAGCTTAAATAACTTCGGGACAGGACCCTACGAGCAGTACTTC	CASSLNNFGTGPYEQYF
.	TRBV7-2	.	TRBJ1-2	TGTGCCAGCATCATCAATGCTAACTATGGCTACACCTTC	CASIINANYGYTF
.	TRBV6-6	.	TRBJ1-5	TGTGCCAGCAGCGCAGGGGTAGGGAATCAGCCCCAGCATTTT	CASSAGVGNQPQHF
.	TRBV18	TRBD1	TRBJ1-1	TGTGCCAGCTCTCGACAGGGGGGGACTGAAGCTTTCTTT	CASSRQGGTEAFF
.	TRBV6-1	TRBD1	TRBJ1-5	TGTGCCACTACCGGGACAGGACGGGGGAATCAGCCCCAGCATTTT	CATTGTGRGNQPQHF
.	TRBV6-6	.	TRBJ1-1	TGTGCCAGTTCAGAAGGTGGAGCTTTCTTT	CASSEGGAFF
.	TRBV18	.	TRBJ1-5	TGTGCCAGCTCATCACAGGGTAGCAATCAGCCCCAGCATTTT	CASSSQGSNQPQHF
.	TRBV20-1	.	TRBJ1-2	TGCAGACCCGAGGGGGGCCGCAGCTACACCTTC	CRPEGGRSYTF
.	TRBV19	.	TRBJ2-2	TGTGCCAGTAGGCTCGTTAAGACGTTCGCCGGGGAGCTGTTTTTT	CASRLVKTFAGELFF
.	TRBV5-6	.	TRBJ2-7	TGTGCCAGCAGCTTGGTGGTAGTGCCCTACGAGCAGTACTTC	CASSLVVVPYEQYF
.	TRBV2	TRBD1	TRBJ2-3	TGTGCCAGCAGTGAAGGGCGACAGGGGTACACAGATACGCAGTATTTT	CASSEGRQGYTDTQYF
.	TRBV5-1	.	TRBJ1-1	TGCGCCAGCAGCGGCTCGGGTTCCATGAACACTGAAGCTTTCTTT	CASSGSGSMNTEAFF
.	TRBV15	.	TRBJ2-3	TGTGCCACCAGCAGAGATAGGGCAGGGGGCACAGATACGCAGTATTTT	CATSRDRAGGTDTQYF
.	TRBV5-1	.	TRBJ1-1	TGCGCCAGCAGCTCGGGGCCGTCGTCGGGAGTCACTGAAGCTTTCTTT	CASSSGPSSGVTEAFF
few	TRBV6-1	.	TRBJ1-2	TGTGCCAGCAGACCTCAGGGATTCTATGGCTACACCTTC	CASRPQGFYGYTF
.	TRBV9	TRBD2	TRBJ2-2	TGTGCCAGCAGCCGAGGGCTAGCGGGAGGCACCGGGGAGCTGTTTTTT	CASSRGLAGGTGELFF
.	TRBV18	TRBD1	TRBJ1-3	TGTGCCAGCTCAGCGCGACCCACAGGGGCCACTGGAAACACCATATATTTT	CASSARPTGATGNTIYF
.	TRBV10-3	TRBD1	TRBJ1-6	TGTGCCATCAGTGAGTCATTTGGGCAGGGGGCGCAATCACCCCTCCACTTT	CAISESFGQGAQSPLHF
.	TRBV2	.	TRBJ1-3	TGTGCCAGCAGTGAATTTGGCTACACCATATATTTT	CASSEFGYTIYF
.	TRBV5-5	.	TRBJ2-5	TGTGCCAGCAGCTTGAGGGGGAGCGAGACCCAGTACTTC	CASSLRGSETQYF
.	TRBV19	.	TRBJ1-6	TGTGCCAGTTCCGGAACGGGCAGGGACATTGAGGATTCACCCCTCCACTTT	CASSGTGRDIEDSPLHF
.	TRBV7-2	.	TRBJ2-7	TGTGCCAGCAGCCCCATCCGGCGCCACGAGCAGTACTTC	CASSPIRRHEQYF
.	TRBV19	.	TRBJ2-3	TGTGCCAGTAGCCACGGAAGTAGGACAGATACGCAGTATTTT	CASSHGSRTDTQYF
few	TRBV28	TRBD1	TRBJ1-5	TGTGCCATCTCAAGGACAGGGGATCAGCCCCAGCATTTT	CAISRTGDQPQHF
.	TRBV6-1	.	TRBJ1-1	TGTGCCACGCACGGGGGGCGGAGGAACACTGAAGCTTTCTTT	CATHGGRRNTEAFF
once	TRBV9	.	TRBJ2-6	TGTGCCAGCAGCCCTTCTGTTGGGTCTGGGGCCAACGTCCTGACTTTC	CASSPSVGSGANVLTF
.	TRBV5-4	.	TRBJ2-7	TGTGCCAGCAGTTTACTTGGGTACGAGCAGTACTTC	CASSLLGYEQYF
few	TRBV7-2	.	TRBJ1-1	TGTGCCAGCAGCTTAGAGGCAGGGAAGGAAGCTTTCTTT	CASSLEAGKEAFF
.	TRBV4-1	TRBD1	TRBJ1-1	TGCGCCAGCAGCCAAGATAAAGGGGGCGTCTCTGAAGCTTTCTTT	CASSQDKGGVSEAFF
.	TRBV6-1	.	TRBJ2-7	TGTGCCAGCAGTGAATTTCGAGGTGGGCCCTACGAGCAGTACTTC	CASSEFRGGPYEQYF
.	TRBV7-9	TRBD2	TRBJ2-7	TGTGCCAGCAGCAAAGGAGGGACTAGCGCTTACGAGCAGTACTTC	CASSKGGTSAYEQYF
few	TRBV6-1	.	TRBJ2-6	TGTGCCAGCAGTGAAGGGGCAGGGATGATCTCTGGGGCCAACGTCCTGACTTTC	CASSEGAGMISGANVLTF
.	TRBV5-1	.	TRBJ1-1	TGCGCCAGCACCGCTAATTCGGGAATGAACACTGAAGCTTTCTTT	CASTANSGMNTEAFF
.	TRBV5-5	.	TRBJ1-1	TGTGCCAGCAGCTTGTCATGGACGAGCACTGAAGCTTTCTTT	CASSLSWTSTEAFF
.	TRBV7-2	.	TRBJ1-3	TGTGCCAGCAGCTTAGAAGCGGGAAACACCATATATTTT	CASSLEAGNTIYF
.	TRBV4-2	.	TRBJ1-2	TGTGCCAGCAGCTTGGTGGACTATGGCTACACCTTC	CASSLVDYGYTF